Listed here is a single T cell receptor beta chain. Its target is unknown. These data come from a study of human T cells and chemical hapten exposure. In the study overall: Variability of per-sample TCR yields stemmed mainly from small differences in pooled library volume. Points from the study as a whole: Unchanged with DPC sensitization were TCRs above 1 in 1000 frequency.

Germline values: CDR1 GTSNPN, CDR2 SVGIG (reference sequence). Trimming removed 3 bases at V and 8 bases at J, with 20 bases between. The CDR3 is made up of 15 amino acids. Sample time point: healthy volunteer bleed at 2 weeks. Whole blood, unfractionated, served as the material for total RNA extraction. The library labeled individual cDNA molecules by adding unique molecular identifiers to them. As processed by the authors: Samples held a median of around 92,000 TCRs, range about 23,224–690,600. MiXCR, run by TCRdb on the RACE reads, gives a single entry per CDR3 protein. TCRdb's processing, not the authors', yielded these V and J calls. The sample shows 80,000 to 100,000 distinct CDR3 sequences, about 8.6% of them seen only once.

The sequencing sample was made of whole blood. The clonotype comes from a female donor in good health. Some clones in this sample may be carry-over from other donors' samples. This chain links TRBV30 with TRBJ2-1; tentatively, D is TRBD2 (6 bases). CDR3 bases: TGTGCCTGGAGACCCAGGACATTCGGGGAGGATGAGCAGTTCTTC. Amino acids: CAWRPRTFGEDEQFF.